These T cell receptor beta chains were read from a single sample in a study of shared clonotypes between healthy human individuals. Libraries were prepared by immunoSEQ multiplex PCR; TCRdb keeps only in-frame clonotypes and omits some of them. The sample yields 400,000 or so clones, roughly 96% seen once. The sample taken for sequencing was memory CD8+ T cells sorted from blood. The receptor set was obtained from a man younger than 45 in good health. CDR3s include the opening cysteine and the closing phenylalanine or tryptophan. Each record gives: V gene, clone size, J gene, D gene, CDR3 protein, CDR3 DNA. The D gene is left open where the match is weak. The listing skips clone size in some rows; elsewhere it reads once, few, many or a size class.

>TRBV9|.|TRBJ1-1|.
CASSVVPVGQVRPNTEAFF
TGTGCCAGCAGCGTAGTTCCTGTGGGGCAGGTCAGGCCGAACACTGAAGCTTTCTTT
>TRBV28|.|TRBJ2-7|.
CASRGREQYF
TGTGCCAGCAGGGGGCGCGAGCAGTACTTC
>TRBV11-2|.|TRBJ2-3|.
CASSSGRDFTDTQYF
TGTGCCAGCAGCTCAGGCCGGGACTTCACAGATACGCAGTATTTT
>TRBV27|.|TRBJ1-1|.
CASSLRGRLEAFF
TGTGCCAGCAGTTTAAGGGGCCGGCTCGAAGCTTTCTTT
>TRBV10-3|once|TRBJ2-3|.
CAIRTQIGGPDTQYF
TGTGCCATCAGGACACAAATCGGGGGCCCAGATACGCAGTATTTT
>TRBV28|.|TRBJ1-5|TRBD1
CASSLDYRGLLNQPQHF
TGTGCCAGCAGTCTGGACTACAGGGGGTTGCTGAATCAGCCCCAGCATTTT
>TRBV25-1|.|TRBJ2-7|TRBD2
CASSELAGGYEQYF
TGTGCCAGCAGTGAACTAGCGGGAGGGTACGAGCAGTACTTC
>TRBV30|few|TRBJ2-1|.
CAWTSYNEQFF
TGTGCCTGGACTAGCTACAATGAGCAGTTCTTC
>TRBV18|.|TRBJ1-1|TRBD1
CASSQTTGDTEAFF
TGTGCCAGCTCACAAACGACAGGGGACACTGAAGCTTTCTTT
>TRBV7-9|.|TRBJ1-2|TRBD1
CASSLDARGFYGYTF
TGTGCCAGCAGCTTAGACGCCAGGGGGTTTTATGGCTACACCTTC
>TRBV5-4|.|TRBJ2-3|TRBD2
CASSDGLAGASSRTDTQYF
TGTGCCAGCAGCGACGGACTAGCGGGTGCTTCGTCGCGCACAGATACGCAGTATTTT
>TRBV18|.|TRBJ2-5|.
CASSPMGGQETQYF
TGTGCCAGCTCACCGATGGGGGGTCAAGAGACCCAGTACTTC
>TRBV30|.|TRBJ2-3|TRBD2
CAWRSFVLGAGSTDTQYF
TGTGCCTGGAGATCCTTCGTATTGGGAGCGGGGAGCACAGATACGCAGTATTTT
>TRBV7-9|once|TRBJ2-3|TRBD2
CASSLTVGLAGVLTDTQYF
TGTGCCAGCAGCCTTACGGTAGGACTAGCGGGAGTCCTCACAGATACGCAGTATTTT
>TRBV4-1|.|TRBJ1-2|.
CASSQEGIQVVLNYGYTF
TGCGCCAGCAGCCAAGAGGGGATACAGGTTGTGCTAAACTATGGCTACACCTTC
>TRBV6-1|.|TRBJ2-7|.
CASSVRGAYSYEQYF
TGTGCCAGCAGTGTACGGGGGGCCTACTCCTACGAGCAGTACTTC
>TRBV9|.|TRBJ2-3|TRBD2
CASSVGPWASGGIRPQYF
TGTGCCAGCAGCGTAGGCCCCTGGGCTAGCGGGGGCATTCGTCCGCAGTATTTT
>TRBV5-1|.|TRBJ2-2|.
CASLRDIGPTGELFF
TGCGCCAGCCTCCGGGACATCGGTCCTACCGGGGAGCTGTTTTTT
>TRBV7-2|.|TRBJ2-4|TRBD1
CASSHVDRGEDKNIQYF
TGTGCCAGCAGCCACGTGGACAGGGGGGAGGACAAAAACATTCAGTACTTC
>TRBV6-5|.|TRBJ2-1|.
CASSLAAPSYNEQFF
TGTGCCAGCAGTTTAGCGGCCCCCTCCTACAATGAGCAGTTCTTC
>TRBV7-9|.|TRBJ2-1|TRBD2
CASSFWTSGNNEQFF
TGTGCCAGCAGCTTCTGGACTAGCGGGAACAATGAGCAGTTCTTC
>TRBV7-8|.|TRBJ2-3|.
CASTRTDTQYF
TGTGCCAGCACCCGTACAGATACGCAGTATTTT
>TRBV6-5|.|TRBJ1-4|.
CASGRPLREKLFF
TGTGCCAGCGGACGGCCCTTAAGGGAAAAACTGTTTTTT
>TRBV18|.|TRBJ2-5|TRBD2
CASSRAGEETQYF
TGTGCCAGCTCACGAGCGGGAGAGGAGACCCAGTACTTC
>TRBV28|.|TRBJ2-3|TRBD2
CASSLGLAASADTQYF
TGTGCCAGCAGTTTAGGACTAGCGGCTAGCGCAGATACGCAGTATTTT
>TRBV19|.|TRBJ1-3|.
CASSINRLNSGNTIYF
TGTGCCAGTAGTATCAACAGGTTAAACTCTGGAAACACCATATATTTT
>TRBV9|.|TRBJ2-2|.
CASSVGTANTGELFF
TGTGCCAGCAGCGTAGGGACAGCGAACACCGGGGAGCTGTTTTTT
>TRBV7-9|.|TRBJ2-2|.
CASSLAAGELFF
TGTGCCAGCAGCTTAGCGGCCGGGGAGCTGTTTTTT
>TRBV29-1|.|TRBJ2-5|TRBD2
CSVDIGSGRWETQYF
TGCAGCGTTGATATCGGTAGCGGGAGGTGGGAGACCCAGTACTTC
>TRBV19|once|TRBJ1-1|.
CASSLQDWNTEAFF
TGTGCCAGTAGTCTCCAGGACTGGAACACTGAAGCTTTCTTT
>TRBV28|.|TRBJ2-2|TRBD1
CASRSTGDRAGELFF
TGTGCCAGCAGATCGACAGGGGATAGGGCCGGGGAGCTGTTTTTT
>TRBV19|.|TRBJ1-5|.
CASSLSDGSFNQPQHF
TGTGCCAGTAGTCTCTCCGATGGCAGCTTCAATCAGCCCCAGCATTTT
>TRBV21-1|.|TRBJ2-4|.
CASSKKTGGKNIQYF
TGTGCCAGCAGCAAAAAGACAGGGGGCAAAAACATTCAGTACTTC
>TRBV6-1|once|TRBJ2-1|TRBD2
CASSRVAGNNEQFF
TGTGCCAGCAGCAGAGTAGCGGGGAACAATGAGCAGTTCTTC
>TRBV4-1|.|TRBJ1-2|.
CASSQGQQQNYGYTF
TGCGCCAGCAGCCAAGGCCAACAGCAAAACTATGGCTACACCTTC
>TRBV7-9|once|TRBJ2-7|.
CASSLVGRPYEQYF
TGTGCCAGCAGCTTAGTAGGCCGACCCTACGAGCAGTACTTC
>TRBV19|.|TRBJ1-1|.
CASRGWTASNTEAFF
TGTGCCAGTAGGGGCTGGACAGCGTCGAACACTGAAGCTTTCTTT
>TRBV6-1|.|TRBJ2-1|.
CASSEWGEQFF
TGTGCCAGCAGTGAATGGGGTGAGCAGTTCTTC
>TRBV28|.|TRBJ1-4|TRBD1
CASSNDFQGGRLFF
TGTGCCAGCAGTAACGACTTCCAGGGGGGGCGACTGTTTTTT
>TRBV7-9|.|TRBJ1-2|.
CASSLIDSYGYTF
TGTGCCAGCAGTTTAATCGACAGCTATGGCTACACCTTC
>TRBV25-1|.|TRBJ2-6|.
CTSVSGANVLTF
TGTACGAGCGTCTCTGGGGCCAACGTCCTGACTTTC
>TRBV10-3|.|TRBJ2-1|TRBD1
CAISGTGNYNEQFF
TGTGCCATCAGTGGGACAGGAAATTACAATGAGCAGTTCTTC
>TRBV15|.|TRBJ1-5|.
CATSREYSNQPQHF
TGTGCCACCAGCAGGGAATATAGCAATCAGCCCCAGCATTTT
>TRBV7-9|.|TRBJ2-7|.
CASGSAYEQYF
TGTGCCAGCGGGAGTGCCTACGAGCAGTACTTC
>TRBV29-1|.|TRBJ1-2|TRBD1
CSVMVGQGNPYGYTF
TGCAGCGTCATGGTAGGACAGGGGAACCCTTATGGCTACACCTTC
>TRBV7-2|.|TRBJ1-2|.
CASSPMMGNYGYTF
TGTGCCAGCAGCCCAATGATGGGGAACTATGGCTACACCTTC
>TRBV7-9|once|TRBJ1-1|TRBD1
CASSRQGLGTEAFF
TGTGCCAGCAGTCGACAGGGGCTGGGCACTGAAGCTTTCTTT
>TRBV7-6|.|TRBJ1-3|TRBD1
CASSLDRGSGNTIYF
TGTGCCAGCAGCTTAGACAGGGGCTCTGGAAACACCATATATTTT
>TRBV20-1|.|TRBJ2-7|.
CSAQYHEQYF
TGCAGTGCCCAATACCACGAGCAGTACTTC
>TRBV10-3|.|TRBJ2-3|.
CAISAGQDTQYF
TGTGCCATCAGCGCCGGACAGGATACGCAGTATTTT
>TRBV10-3|.|TRBJ2-7|.
CAISESSYEQYF
TGTGCCATCAGTGAATCTAGCTACGAGCAGTACTTC
>TRBV5-6|.|TRBJ2-2|.
CASSPGTRELFF
TGTGCCAGCAGCCCCGGGACGCGGGAGCTGTTTTTT
>TRBV18|.|TRBJ1-2|TRBD1
CASSPRQGGYGYTF
TGTGCCAGCTCACCTCGACAGGGGGGCTATGGCTACACCTTC
>TRBV6-5|.|TRBJ2-7|.
CASIPQGRSYEQYF
TGTGCCAGCATTCCCCAGGGGCGATCCTACGAGCAGTACTTC
>TRBV9|.|TRBJ2-3|.
CASSVSAQGADTQYF
TGTGCCAGCAGCGTAAGTGCACAGGGCGCAGATACGCAGTATTTT
>TRBV12-5|.|TRBJ2-7|TRBD2
CASGLVLGGRPYEQYF
TGTGCTAGTGGTTTGGTACTCGGGGGGAGGCCCTACGAGCAGTACTTC
>TRBV10-3|.|TRBJ2-5|TRBD2
CAISPASGREETQYF
TGTGCCATCAGTCCCGCTAGCGGGAGAGAAGAGACCCAGTACTTC
>TRBV28|.|TRBJ1-3|TRBD1
CASGTASGNTIYF
TGTGCCAGCGGGACAGCCTCTGGAAACACCATATATTTT
>TRBV5-8|.|TRBJ1-5|.
CASSLAEALYSNQPQHF
TGTGCCAGCAGCTTGGCAGAGGCGCTATATAGCAATCAGCCCCAGCATTTT